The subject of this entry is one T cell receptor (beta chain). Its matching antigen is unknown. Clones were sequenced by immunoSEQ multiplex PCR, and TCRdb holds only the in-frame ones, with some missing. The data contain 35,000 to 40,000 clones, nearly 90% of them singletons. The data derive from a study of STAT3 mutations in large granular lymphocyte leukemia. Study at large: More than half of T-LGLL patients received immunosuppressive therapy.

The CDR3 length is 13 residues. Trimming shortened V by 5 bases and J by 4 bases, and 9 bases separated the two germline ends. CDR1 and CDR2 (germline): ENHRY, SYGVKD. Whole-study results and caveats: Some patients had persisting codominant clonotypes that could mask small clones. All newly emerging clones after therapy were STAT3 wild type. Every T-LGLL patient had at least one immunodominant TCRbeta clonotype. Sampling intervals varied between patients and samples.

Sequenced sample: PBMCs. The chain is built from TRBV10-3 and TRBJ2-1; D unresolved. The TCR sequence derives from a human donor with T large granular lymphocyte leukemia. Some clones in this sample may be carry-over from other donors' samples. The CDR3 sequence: CAISKDLYNEQFF. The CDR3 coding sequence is TGTGCCATCAGTAAGGACCTTTACAATGAGCAGTTCTTC.